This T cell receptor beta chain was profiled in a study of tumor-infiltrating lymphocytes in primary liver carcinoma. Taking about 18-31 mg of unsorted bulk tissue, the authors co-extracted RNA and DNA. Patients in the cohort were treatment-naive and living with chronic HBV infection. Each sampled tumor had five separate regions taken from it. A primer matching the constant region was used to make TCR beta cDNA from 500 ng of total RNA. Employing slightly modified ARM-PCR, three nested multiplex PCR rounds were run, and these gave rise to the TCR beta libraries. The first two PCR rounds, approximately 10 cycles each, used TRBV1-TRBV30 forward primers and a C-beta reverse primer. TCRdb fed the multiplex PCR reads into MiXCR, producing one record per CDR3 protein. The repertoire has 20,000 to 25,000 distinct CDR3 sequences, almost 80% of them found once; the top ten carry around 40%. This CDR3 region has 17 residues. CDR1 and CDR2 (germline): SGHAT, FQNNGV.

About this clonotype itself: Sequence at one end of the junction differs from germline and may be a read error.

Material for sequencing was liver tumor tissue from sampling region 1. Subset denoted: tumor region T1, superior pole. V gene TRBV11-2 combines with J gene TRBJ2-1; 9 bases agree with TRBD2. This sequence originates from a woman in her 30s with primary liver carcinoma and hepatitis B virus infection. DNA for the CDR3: TGTGCCAGCAGCCTTACCAGCGGGAGGTTCACAGGCGATGAGCATTTCTTC. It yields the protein CASSLTSGRFTGDEHFF. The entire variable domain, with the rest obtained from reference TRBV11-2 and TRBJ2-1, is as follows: EAGVAQSPRYKIIEKRQSVAFWCNPISGHATLYWYQQILGQGPKLLIQFQNNGVVDDSQLPKDRFSAERLKGVDSTLKIQPAKLEDSAVYLCASSLTSGRFTGDEHFFGPGTRLTVL.